This note documents a single T cell receptor beta chain sequence. The antigen remains undetermined. The data derive from a study of blood T cells in healthy people across ages. Study outcomes and limitations: Both naive CD4+ cell counts and diversity were greater in long-lived donors than in aged donors.

CDR1 and CDR2 (germline): MNHEY, SVGAGI. CDR3 length: 13 residues. The V gene lost 3 bases and the J gene lost 4 bases, with 9 bases spanning the gap. A J-beta primer mix and a sample-barcoded 5' primer were used in a second PCR of roughly 7 to 12 cycles. TCRdb re-called the 5' RACE reads with MiXCR, one entry per CDR3 protein. In the table there are approximately 780,000 distinct CDR3 sequences, 20% to 30% of which are singletons. Per-sample yields of isolated PBMCs were at least 6 million. These data were also filed under a second study, of T cells of mothers and their children. That paper states: The sample comes from eight or nine healthy Caucasian donors: mothers and children.

The gene calls are TRBV6-5 and TRBJ2-5; D is tentatively TRBD1 or TRBD2 (5 bases each). The receptor comes from a boy aged 5-17 years in good health. What was sequenced was blood. CDR3: CASSYAGRETQYF. Written as DNA, the CDR3 is TGTGCCAGCAGTTATGCAGGGAGAGAGACCCAGTACTTC.